These 4 T cell receptor beta chains were sequenced from one sample in a study of T cells expressing NK-cell markers. Using the 5' RACE reads, TCRdb records one entry per CDR3 protein without DNA. This table lists 300 or so distinct CDR3 sequences. Sequencing used blood T cells: a sorted CD56 or NKG2C T cell subset, CD4+ or CD8+ T cells, or bulk PBMC T cells (not recorded which). The receptors were gathered from a woman aged 18 to 75 in good health.

Judged by frequency, this clonotype is hyperexpanded. V and J are TRBV4-1 and TRBJ1-5; the D gene TCRdb calls, TRBD1, cannot be checked with no DNA. CDR1 and CDR2 (germline): MGHRA, YSYEKL. The CDR3 runs 15 residues. The CDR3 region is CASSQIGAGNQPQHF.

This clonotype ranks as large (0.1 to 1%) in terms of frequency. The chain carries TRBV12-3 or TRBV12-4 and TRBJ2-2; the D call from TCRdb, TRBD2, cannot be confirmed without DNA. The CDR3 contains 15 residues. CDR3 residues: CASSFGTSGTGELFF.

Frequency places this clonotype as hyperexpanded. The chain carries TRBV15 and TRBJ1-1; the TCRdb D gene call, TRBD1, has no DNA to confirm it. The CDR3 runs 16 residues. Germline V gene sequence: CDR1 LNHNV, CDR2 YYDKDF (reference sequence). The chain's CDR3 is CATSRDRGRGSGEAFF.

Measured by frequency, this clonotype is large (0.1 to 1%). The J gene is TRBJ1-4, the V gene TRBV19; absent DNA, TCRdb's TRBD1 call cannot be checked. The CDR3 runs 14 residues. The germline gives CDR1 LNHDA, CDR2 SQIVND (reference sequence). The CDR3 sequence: CASSGVRRSEKLFF. Complete variable domain (other parts from reference TRBV19 and TRBJ1-4): DGGITQSPKYLFRKEGQNVTLSCEQNLNHDAMYWYRQDPGQGLRLIYYSQIVNDFQKGDIAEGYSVSREKKESFPLTVTSAQKNPTAFYLCASSGVRRSEKLFFGSGTQLSVL.